The rows below give T cell receptor beta chains drawn from one sample of a study of CD4 T cell repertoires in COVID-19. TCRdb's copy holds only in-frame clones and misses some; the assay was immunoSEQ multiplex PCR. The table includes more than 65,000 clones, roughly four fifths detected once. Sequenced material: CD4+ T cells from peripheral blood, taken after recovery from COVID-19. The receptor source for this set is a human donor who had COVID-19. Each CDR3 is given with its conserved first and last residue. The order of the fields is D gene, J gene, clone size, V gene, CDR3 protein, CDR3 DNA. D genes are given only for firm matches. Rows give clone size only sometimes, using once, few, many, or a class for an expanded clone.

D gene: TRBD2
J gene: TRBJ2-1
clone size: .
V gene: TRBV11-2
CDR3 protein: CASSLDMTSGRAGNEQFF
CDR3 DNA: TGTGCCAGCAGCTTAGACATGACTAGCGGGAGGGCCGGAAATGAGCAGTTCTTC

D gene: .
J gene: TRBJ2-7
clone size: .
V gene: TRBV18
CDR3 protein: CASSPRGPYEQYF
CDR3 DNA: TGTGCCAGCTCACCCCGGGGGCCCTACGAGCAGTACTTC

D gene: .
J gene: TRBJ1-1
clone size: many
V gene: TRBV5-1
CDR3 protein: CASSLVGDTEAFF
CDR3 DNA: TGCGCCAGCAGCTTGGTCGGGGACACTGAAGCTTTCTTT

D gene: .
J gene: TRBJ2-5
clone size: .
V gene: TRBV7-2
CDR3 protein: CASSLGVGRETQYF
CDR3 DNA: TGTGCCAGCAGCTTGGGGGTAGGGAGGGAGACCCAGTACTTC

D gene: .
J gene: TRBJ1-2
clone size: .
V gene: TRBV7-9
CDR3 protein: CAAAQVGYGYTF
CDR3 DNA: TGTGCCGCGGCCCAGGTGGGATATGGCTACACCTTC

D gene: TRBD2
J gene: TRBJ2-2
clone size: .
V gene: TRBV2
CDR3 protein: CASRERGNTGELFF
CDR3 DNA: TGTGCCAGCAGGGAGCGGGGGAACACCGGGGAGCTGTTTTTT

D gene: TRBD1
J gene: TRBJ1-1
clone size: .
V gene: TRBV5-1
CDR3 protein: CASSYLTGFLDTEAFF
CDR3 DNA: TGCGCCAGCAGCTACCTGACAGGGTTTCTTGACACTGAAGCTTTCTTT

D gene: .
J gene: TRBJ1-6
clone size: many
V gene: TRBV19
CDR3 protein: CASSLGQLQYSYNSPLHF
CDR3 DNA: TGTGCCAGTAGTCTCGGACAGCTTCAGTATTCTTATAATTCACCCCTCCACTTT

D gene: .
J gene: TRBJ1-6
clone size: .
V gene: TRBV7-9
CDR3 protein: CASSRGQYNSPLHF
CDR3 DNA: TGTGCCAGCAGCCGCGGACAGTATAATTCACCCCTCCACTTT

D gene: .
J gene: TRBJ1-1
clone size: .
V gene: TRBV6-5
CDR3 protein: CASRKQTPNTEAFF
CDR3 DNA: TGTGCCAGCAGGAAACAGACGCCAAACACTGAAGCTTTCTTT

D gene: .
J gene: TRBJ1-2
clone size: few
V gene: TRBV7-9
CDR3 protein: CASSLAIGSFDGYTF
CDR3 DNA: TGTGCCAGCAGCTTAGCCATAGGGAGCTTCGATGGCTACACCTTC

D gene: .
J gene: TRBJ2-7
clone size: .
V gene: TRBV18
CDR3 protein: CASSPRGGREVYEQYF
CDR3 DNA: TGTGCCAGCTCACCAAGGGGAGGACGGGAAGTCTACGAGCAGTACTTC

D gene: .
J gene: TRBJ1-1
clone size: .
V gene: TRBV6-6
CDR3 protein: CASSFFPDNSEAFF
CDR3 DNA: TGTGCCAGCAGTTTTTTCCCGGACAACTCTGAAGCTTTCTTT

D gene: .
J gene: TRBJ1-1
clone size: .
V gene: TRBV18
CDR3 protein: CASSPVGGTEAFF
CDR3 DNA: TGTGCCAGCTCACCGGTCGGGGGCACTGAAGCTTTCTTT

D gene: .
J gene: TRBJ1-3
clone size: .
V gene: TRBV5-1
CDR3 protein: CASSLEGSTVGSSGNTIYF
CDR3 DNA: TGCGCCAGCAGCTTGGAAGGATCCACCGTCGGGAGCTCTGGAAACACCATATATTTT

D gene: TRBD2
J gene: TRBJ2-4
clone size: .
V gene: TRBV30
CDR3 protein: CAWRNRLAPWNIQYF
CDR3 DNA: TGTGCCTGGAGAAATAGACTAGCGCCCTGGAACATTCAGTACTTC

D gene: .
J gene: TRBJ1-1
clone size: .
V gene: TRBV10-3
CDR3 protein: CAISVRTEAFF
CDR3 DNA: TGTGCCATCAGTGTTCGCACTGAAGCTTTCTTT

D gene: .
J gene: TRBJ2-5
clone size: .
V gene: TRBV2
CDR3 protein: CASKQTEYQETQYF
CDR3 DNA: TGTGCCAGCAAGCAGACAGAGTACCAAGAGACCCAGTACTTC

D gene: TRBD2
J gene: TRBJ2-7
clone size: .
V gene: TRBV7-2
CDR3 protein: CASGGIAGVPNEQYF
CDR3 DNA: TGTGCCAGCGGTGGAATAGCGGGAGTCCCAAACGAGCAGTACTTC

D gene: .
J gene: TRBJ2-7
clone size: .
V gene: TRBV4-1
CDR3 protein: CASSQVVRDEQYF
CDR3 DNA: TGCGCCAGCAGCCAAGTGGTGAGGGACGAGCAGTACTTC

D gene: TRBD2
J gene: TRBJ2-3
clone size: .
V gene: TRBV19
CDR3 protein: CASSIKPLAASTDTQYF
CDR3 DNA: TGTGCCAGTAGTATAAAACCGCTAGCGGCGAGCACAGATACGCAGTATTTT

D gene: TRBD2
J gene: TRBJ2-5
clone size: .
V gene: TRBV5-5
CDR3 protein: CASSSLGLAGGLGETQYF
CDR3 DNA: TGTGCCAGCAGCTCCCTGGGACTAGCGGGGGGGCTTGGGGAGACCCAGTACTTC

D gene: .
J gene: TRBJ1-4
clone size: .
V gene: TRBV3-1/TRBV3-2
CDR3 protein: CASSQGGGIEKLFF
CDR3 DNA: TGTGCCAGCAGCCAAGGGGGAGGGATTGAAAAACTGTTTTTT

D gene: .
J gene: TRBJ1-2
clone size: few
V gene: TRBV7-2
CDR3 protein: CASSLNEGRGYTF
CDR3 DNA: TGTGCCAGCAGCTTGAACGAGGGCCGCGGCTACACCTTC

D gene: .
J gene: TRBJ1-6
clone size: .
V gene: TRBV3-1/TRBV3-2
CDR3 protein: CASSQAWEGNSPLHF
CDR3 DNA: TGTGCCAGCAGCCAAGCATGGGAGGGGAATTCACCCCTCCACTTT

D gene: TRBD2
J gene: TRBJ2-7
clone size: once
V gene: TRBV3-1/TRBV3-2
CDR3 protein: CASSQAGTINYEQYF
CDR3 DNA: TGTGCCAGCAGCCAAGCCGGGACTATCAACTACGAGCAGTACTTC

D gene: TRBD1
J gene: TRBJ1-4
clone size: .
V gene: TRBV5-1
CDR3 protein: CASSPRGQALSAANEKLFF
CDR3 DNA: TGCGCCAGCAGCCCCCGAGGACAGGCCCTTAGTGCTGCTAATGAAAAACTGTTTTTT

D gene: TRBD2
J gene: TRBJ2-3
clone size: .
V gene: TRBV19
CDR3 protein: CASSIGAGGTDTQYF
CDR3 DNA: TGTGCCAGTAGTATAGGAGCGGGGGGTACAGATACGCAGTATTTT

D gene: .
J gene: TRBJ2-3
clone size: .
V gene: TRBV9
CDR3 protein: CASSVGTISTDTQYF
CDR3 DNA: TGTGCCAGCAGCGTAGGGACAATAAGCACAGATACGCAGTATTTT

D gene: TRBD2
J gene: TRBJ2-5
clone size: .
V gene: TRBV7-8
CDR3 protein: CASSLLAGGPGTQYF
CDR3 DNA: TGTGCCAGCAGCTTACTGGCGGGAGGGCCCGGGACCCAGTACTTC

D gene: .
J gene: TRBJ2-1
clone size: .
V gene: TRBV12-3/TRBV12-4
CDR3 protein: CASSPAGSNEQFF
CDR3 DNA: TGTGCCAGCAGTCCCGCGGGATCCAATGAGCAGTTCTTC

D gene: .
J gene: TRBJ2-3
clone size: .
V gene: TRBV15
CDR3 protein: CATSKGLSTDTQYF
CDR3 DNA: TGTGCCACCAGCAAGGGACTTAGCACAGATACGCAGTATTTT

D gene: .
J gene: TRBJ2-7
clone size: .
V gene: TRBV6-2/TRBV6-3
CDR3 protein: CASSPSYEQYF
CDR3 DNA: TGTGCCAGCAGTCCCTCCTACGAGCAGTACTTC

D gene: .
J gene: TRBJ1-4
clone size: .
V gene: TRBV6-5
CDR3 protein: CASSYSRGARDEKLFF
CDR3 DNA: TGTGCCAGCAGTTACTCGAGAGGGGCTCGTGATGAAAAACTGTTTTTT

D gene: .
J gene: TRBJ1-6
clone size: .
V gene: TRBV5-5
CDR3 protein: CASSLEGEVSPLHF
CDR3 DNA: TGTGCCAGCAGCTTGGAAGGGGAAGTTTCACCCCTCCACTTT

D gene: .
J gene: TRBJ2-1
clone size: .
V gene: TRBV5-1
CDR3 protein: CASSLASGASYNEQFF
CDR3 DNA: TGCGCCAGCAGCTTGGCCTCTGGGGCATCCTACAATGAGCAGTTCTTC

D gene: .
J gene: TRBJ2-4
clone size: .
V gene: TRBV5-6
CDR3 protein: CASSSWGLAKNIQYF
CDR3 DNA: TGTGCCAGCAGCTCTTGGGGGCTAGCCAAAAACATTCAGTACTTC

D gene: .
J gene: TRBJ1-5
clone size: .
V gene: TRBV19
CDR3 protein: CASSGPPGRSNQPQHF
CDR3 DNA: TGTGCCAGTAGTGGCCCCCCTGGGAGGTCCAATCAGCCCCAGCATTTT

D gene: .
J gene: TRBJ2-7
clone size: .
V gene: TRBV10-1
CDR3 protein: CASSDPSGTNEQYF
CDR3 DNA: TGCGCCAGCAGTGACCCATCCGGGACCAACGAGCAGTACTTC

D gene: TRBD1
J gene: TRBJ1-1
clone size: .
V gene: TRBV3-1/TRBV3-2
CDR3 protein: CASRTGPFTEAFF
CDR3 DNA: TGTGCCAGCAGGACAGGGCCTTTCACTGAAGCTTTCTTT

D gene: .
J gene: TRBJ2-7
clone size: .
V gene: TRBV19
CDR3 protein: CASSYLRGPLDF
CDR3 DNA: TGTGCCAGTAGCTACCTTAGGGGACCTCTGGACTTC

D gene: .
J gene: TRBJ1-3
clone size: .
V gene: TRBV18
CDR3 protein: CASSPDRGGLSGNTIYF
CDR3 DNA: TGTGCCAGCTCACCTGATCGAGGGGGGCTCTCTGGAAACACCATATATTTT

D gene: TRBD1
J gene: TRBJ1-6
clone size: .
V gene: TRBV6-5
CDR3 protein: CASSPPGQGNSPLHF
CDR3 DNA: TGTGCCAGCAGTCCTCCGGGACAGGGGAATTCACCCCTCCACTTT

D gene: TRBD2
J gene: TRBJ2-7
clone size: .
V gene: TRBV2
CDR3 protein: CASPKTSGGGYEQYF
CDR3 DNA: TGTGCCAGCCCCAAGACTAGCGGGGGGGGCTACGAGCAGTACTTC

D gene: .
J gene: TRBJ1-1
clone size: .
V gene: TRBV2
CDR3 protein: CASRPVVAEAFF
CDR3 DNA: TGTGCCAGCAGGCCGGTAGTCGCTGAAGCTTTCTTT

D gene: .
J gene: TRBJ1-1
clone size: once
V gene: TRBV18
CDR3 protein: CASSPPRVQSGKTEAFF
CDR3 DNA: TGTGCCAGCTCACCACCGAGGGTCCAGTCTGGAAAAACTGAAGCTTTCTTT

D gene: .
J gene: TRBJ1-1
clone size: few
V gene: TRBV28
CDR3 protein: CASNEQGRGKNTEAFF
CDR3 DNA: TGTGCCAGCAATGAGCAGGGGCGGGGGAAGAACACTGAAGCTTTCTTT

D gene: .
J gene: TRBJ1-1
clone size: once
V gene: TRBV28
CDR3 protein: CASTTRGNTEAFF
CDR3 DNA: TGTGCCAGCACCACGAGAGGGAACACTGAAGCTTTCTTT

D gene: TRBD1
J gene: TRBJ2-1
clone size: .
V gene: TRBV3-1/TRBV3-2
CDR3 protein: CASSQGQSPGGEQFF
CDR3 DNA: TGTGCCAGCAGCCAAGGTCAGTCCCCAGGGGGTGAGCAGTTCTTC

D gene: TRBD2
J gene: TRBJ2-7
clone size: .
V gene: TRBV28
CDR3 protein: CASSPQRELSHEQYF
CDR3 DNA: TGTGCCAGCAGTCCTCAGCGGGAGTTGAGCCACGAGCAGTACTTC

D gene: .
J gene: TRBJ1-2
clone size: .
V gene: TRBV28
CDR3 protein: CASILSMGINYGYTF
CDR3 DNA: TGTGCCAGCATCCTCTCCATGGGCATTAACTATGGCTACACCTTC

D gene: .
J gene: TRBJ2-1
clone size: .
V gene: TRBV19
CDR3 protein: CASTGRGYNEQFF
CDR3 DNA: TGTGCCAGTACAGGGCGGGGCTACAATGAGCAGTTCTTC